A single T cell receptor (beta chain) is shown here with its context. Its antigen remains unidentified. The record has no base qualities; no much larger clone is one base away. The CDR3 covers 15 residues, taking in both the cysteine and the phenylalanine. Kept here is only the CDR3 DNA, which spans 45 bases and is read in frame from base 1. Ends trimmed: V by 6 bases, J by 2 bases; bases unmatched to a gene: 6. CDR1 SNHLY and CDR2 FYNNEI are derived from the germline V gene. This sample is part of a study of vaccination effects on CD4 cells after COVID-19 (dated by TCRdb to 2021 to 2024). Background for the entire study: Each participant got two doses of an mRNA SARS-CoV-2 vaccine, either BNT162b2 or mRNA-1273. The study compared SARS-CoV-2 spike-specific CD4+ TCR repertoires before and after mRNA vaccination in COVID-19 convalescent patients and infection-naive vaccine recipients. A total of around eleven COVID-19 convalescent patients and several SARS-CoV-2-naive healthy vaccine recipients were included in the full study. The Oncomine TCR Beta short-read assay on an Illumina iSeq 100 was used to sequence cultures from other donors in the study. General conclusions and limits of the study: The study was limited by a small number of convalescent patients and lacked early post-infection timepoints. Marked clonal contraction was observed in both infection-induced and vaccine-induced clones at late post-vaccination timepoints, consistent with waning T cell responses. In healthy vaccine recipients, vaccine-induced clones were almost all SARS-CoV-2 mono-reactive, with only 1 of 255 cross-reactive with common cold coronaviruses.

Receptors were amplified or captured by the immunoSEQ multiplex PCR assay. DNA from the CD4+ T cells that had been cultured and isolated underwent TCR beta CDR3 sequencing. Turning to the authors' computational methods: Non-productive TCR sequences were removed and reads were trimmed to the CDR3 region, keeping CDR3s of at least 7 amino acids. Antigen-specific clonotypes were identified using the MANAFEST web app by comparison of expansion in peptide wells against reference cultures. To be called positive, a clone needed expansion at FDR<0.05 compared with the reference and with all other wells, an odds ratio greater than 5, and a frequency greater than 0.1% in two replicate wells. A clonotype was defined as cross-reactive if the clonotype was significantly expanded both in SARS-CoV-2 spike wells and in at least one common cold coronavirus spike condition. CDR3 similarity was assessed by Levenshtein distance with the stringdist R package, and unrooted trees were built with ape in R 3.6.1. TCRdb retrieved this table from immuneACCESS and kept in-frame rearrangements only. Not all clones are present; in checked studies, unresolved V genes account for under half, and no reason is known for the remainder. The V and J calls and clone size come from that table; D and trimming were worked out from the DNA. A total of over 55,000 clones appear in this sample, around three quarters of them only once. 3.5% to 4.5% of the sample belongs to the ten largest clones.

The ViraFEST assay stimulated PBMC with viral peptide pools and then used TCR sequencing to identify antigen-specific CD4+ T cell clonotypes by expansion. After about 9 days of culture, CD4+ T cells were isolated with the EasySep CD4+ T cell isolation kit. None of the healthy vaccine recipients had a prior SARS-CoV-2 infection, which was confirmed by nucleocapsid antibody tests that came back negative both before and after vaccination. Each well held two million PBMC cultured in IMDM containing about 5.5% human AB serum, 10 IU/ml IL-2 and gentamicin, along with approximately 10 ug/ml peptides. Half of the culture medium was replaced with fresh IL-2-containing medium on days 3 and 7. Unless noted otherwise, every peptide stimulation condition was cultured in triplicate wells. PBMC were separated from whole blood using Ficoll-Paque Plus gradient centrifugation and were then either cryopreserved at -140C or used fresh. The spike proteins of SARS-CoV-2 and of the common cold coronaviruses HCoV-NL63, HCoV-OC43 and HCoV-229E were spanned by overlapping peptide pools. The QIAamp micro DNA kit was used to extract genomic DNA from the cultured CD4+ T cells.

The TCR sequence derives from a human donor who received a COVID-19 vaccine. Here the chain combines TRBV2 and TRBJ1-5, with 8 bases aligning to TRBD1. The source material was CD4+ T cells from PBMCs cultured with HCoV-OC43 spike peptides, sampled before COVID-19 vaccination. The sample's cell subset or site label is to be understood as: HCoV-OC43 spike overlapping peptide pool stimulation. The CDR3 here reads CASSDRGRGNQPQHF. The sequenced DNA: TGTGCCAGCAGCGACAGGGGCAGGGGCAATCAGCCCCAGCATTTT.